Below are 26 T cell receptor beta chains sequenced from a single sample in a study of blood T cell repertoires in COVID-19. Using immunoSEQ multiplex PCR, the repertoire was profiled, and TCRdb retains in-frame clones only, with some absent. The sample shows 350,000 or so clones, around nine tenths of them seen only once. Sequencing input: PBMCs or T cells enriched from blood (not recorded which). All receptors derive from a woman aged 30 to 39 who had been exposed to COVID-19.

The V gene is TRBV7-9, the J gene TRBJ1-5; D unclear. This CDR3 is built from 15 residues. CDR1 and CDR2 from the germline V gene are SEHNR and FQNEAQ (reference sequence). V lost 3 bases and J 0 bases, leaving 9 bases between the germline ends. CDR3 coding DNA: TGTGCCAGCAGCTTTGGGCAGAATAGCAATCAGCCCCAGCATTTT. It is translated as CASSFGQNSNQPQHF.

The chain has TRBV30 and TRBJ2-1, with 14 bases matching TRBD2. Germline V gene lookup returns CDR1 GTSNPN and CDR2 SVGIG (reference sequence). V trimming: 0 bases; J trimming: 5 bases; junction bases outside the gene matches: 12. The CDR3 is made up of 19 amino acids. The DNA for the CDR3 is TGTGCCTGGAGTGTTAGTAGGACTAGCGGGAGGAGGGGGCACAATGAGCAGTTCTTC. This sequence encodes CAWSVSRTSGRRGHNEQFF.

The genes are TRBV7-9 and TRBJ1-2; 9 bases fit TRBD1. V gave up 5 bases and J gave up 2 bases; unmatched junction bases: 9. Germline V lookup: CDR1 SEHNR, CDR2 FQNEAQ (reference sequence). The CDR3 spans 16 residues. CDR3 in DNA: TGTGCCAGCAGCAAGACGACAGGGGGAACAAACTATGGCTACACCTTC. Residues: CASSKTTGGTNYGYTF.

The chain joins TRBV19 to TRBJ1-2; D uncertain. In germline, CDR1 is LNHDA, CDR2 SQIVND (reference sequence). The CDR3 extends over 13 amino acids. V was cut by 3 bases and J by 3 bases, with 8 bases left in between. This CDR3 reads CASSILADYGYTF. CDR3 coding DNA: TGTGCCAGTAGTATCTTGGCAGACTATGGCTACACCTTC.

The chain is built from TRBV28 and TRBJ1-1; perhaps TRBD1 as D (6 bases). The V and J ends lost 3 bases and 11 bases respectively, with 13 bases between them. This CDR3 is built from 12 residues. CDR1 MDHEN and CDR2 SYDVKM come from the germline V gene. The CDR3 loop reads CASSFQQGWAFF. DNA for the CDR3: TGTGCCAGCAGTTTTCAACAGGGTTGGGCTTTCTTT.

This clone came up a few times. The CDR3 is CASSPRLAGVSYEQYF. Here the CDR3 DNA reads TGTGCCAGCTCACCACGACTAGCGGGAGTCTCCTACGAGCAGTACTTC. The chain couples TRBV18 to TRBJ2-7; the match to TRBD2 covers 12 bases. Per the germline V gene, CDR1 is KGHSH and CDR2 is LQKENI. The trim removed 1 base at V and 0 bases at J, leaving 1 base unmatched. This CDR3 has 16 amino acids.

J is TRBJ2-1 and V is TRBV30; TRBD2 matches 14 bases. The CDR3 contains 17 residues. Germline trimming cut 3 bases from V and 8 bases from J; bases unmatched to any gene: 12. Germline assignment: CDR1 GTSNPN and CDR2 SVGIG (reference sequence). CDR3 bases: TGTGCCTGGAGCGGGGGCAGACTAGCGGGAGGGCCCTATGAGCAGTTCTTC. Translated: CAWSGGRLAGGPYEQFF.

The rearrangement uses TRBV6-1 and TRBJ1-3; D gene uncertain. Deletions cut 3 bases from V and 0 bases from J, with 3 bases between. The germline V gene encodes CDR1 MNHNS and CDR2 SASEGT. CDR3 size: 13 residues. CDR3 coding DNA: TGTGCCAGCAGTGATTACTCTGGAAACACCATATATTTT. Its translation: CASSDYSGNTIYF.

The chain recombines TRBV7-9 with TRBJ2-7, with D maybe TRBD2 (6 bases). The CDR3 sequence is 17 residues long. The V gene's germline CDR1 is SEHNR and CDR2 FQNEAQ (reference sequence). V was shortened by 5 bases and J by 3 bases, with 23 bases between the two germline ends. CDR3 bases: TGTGCCAGCAGCCATCCATCCCCTAACGGGGGACTCTACGAGCAGTACTTC. This sequence encodes CASSHPSPNGGLYEQYF.

The V and J genes are TRBV10-2 and TRBJ2-3, with TRBD1 identical over 7 bases. The J segment lost 2 bases and the V segment lost 6 bases, leaving 5 bases of the junction unmatched. This CDR3 is built from 14 residues. Per the germline V gene, CDR1 is WSHSY and CDR2 is SAAADI. DNA of the CDR3: TGCGCCAGCAGCCGGGACAGCAACACAGATACGCAGTATTTT. Encoded protein: CASSRDSNTDTQYF.

The V call is TRBV6-1, the J call TRBJ2-6; D is unresolved. The CDR3 is 15 amino acids. Deletions cut 2 bases from V and 4 bases from J, with 9 bases between. The V gene's germline CDR1 is MNHNS and CDR2 SASEGT. In DNA, the CDR3 is TGTGCCAGCAGTGAAAGAGGCGGAGGGGCCAACGTCCTGACTTTC. This gives the protein CASSERGGGANVLTF.

V and J are TRBV5-4 and TRBJ1-1, with a tentative D call TRBD1 (5 bases). The CDR3 spans 14 residues. Looked up from germline, CDR1 is SGHNT and CDR2 is YYREEE (reference sequence). V lost 4 bases, J lost 7 bases, and 17 bases lay in between. The CDR3 DNA sequence: TGTGCCAGCAGCACCTCCGACAGCGAGAGTGAAGCTTTCTTT. Translation: CASSTSDSESEAFF.

The V and J genes are TRBV6-2 or TRBV6-3 and TRBJ1-5, with 7 bases matching TRBD1. Germline V CDR1 and CDR2: MNHEY, SVGEGT. The CDR3 runs to 19 residues. The V gene end was trimmed by 2 bases and the J gene end by 0 bases; junction bases not matched to a gene: 13. The CDR3 DNA reads TGTGCCAGCAGTTACCAGCATGGACAGGCAGATTATAGCAATCAGCCCCAGCATTTT. Protein product: CASSYQHGQADYSNQPQHF.

V usage is TRBV14 and J usage is TRBJ2-1; D might be TRBD1 (6 bases). The V and J ends lost 0 bases and 6 bases respectively, with 9 bases between them. This CDR3 region has 14 residues. CDR1 and CDR2 from the germline V gene are SGHDN and FVKESK. The CDR3 sequence: CASSQDAGVNEQFF. CDR3 coding DNA: TGTGCCAGCAGCCAAGATGCAGGGGTCAATGAGCAGTTCTTC.

This sequence joins TRBV10-3 and TRBJ1-1, with D maybe TRBD1 (6 bases). CDR3 length: 14 amino acids. Germline-derived CDR1 and CDR2 are ENHRY and SYGVKD. Trimming removed 7 bases from V and 0 bases from J, with 12 bases in between. CDR3 DNA sequence: TGTGCCATCACTCCGACAGGCATGAACACTGAAGCTTTCTTT. Its protein product is CAITPTGMNTEAFF.

The V and J genes are TRBV7-9 and TRBJ1-2, with D unresolved. Trimming shortened V by 7 bases and J by 8 bases, and 20 bases separated the two germline ends. CDR3 length equals 14 residues. CDR1 is SEHNR, CDR2 FQNEAQ, per germline (reference sequence). The CDR3 nucleotides read TGTGCCAGCACCCTAGGTGGAGGGCTAGGAGGCTACACCTTC. Its translation: CASTLGGGLGGYTF.

This chain uses TRBV7-2 with TRBJ1-4; D unclear. The V gene's germline CDR1 is SGHTA and CDR2 FQGNSA. The V end lost 5 bases, the J end lost 0 bases, and 13 bases lay between the germline ends. This CDR3 region has 16 residues. CDR3 protein: CASSPKTFTTNEKLFF. The CDR3 DNA sequence: TGTGCCAGCAGCCCGAAGACTTTCACAACTAATGAAAAACTGTTTTTT.

The chain has TRBV14 and TRBJ2-7, with D possibly matching TRBD2 (6 bases). The ends were cut back, 0 bases at V and 2 bases at J, with 14 bases in the middle. Germline V gene data show CDR1 as SGHDN and CDR2 as FVKESK. CDR3 size: 16 residues. CDR3 bases: TGTGCCAGCAGCCAAGATTTGGGAGCGGGCGCCTACGAGCAGTACTTC. It translates to CASSQDLGAGAYEQYF.

DNA of the CDR3: TGTGCCAGCAGCTTAGGGGACAGGGGGCATCAGCCCCAGCATTTT. Translating gives CASSLGDRGHQPQHF. The V call is TRBV7-9, the J call TRBJ1-5, with 12 bases that match TRBD1. The CDR3 sequence is 15 residues long. The germline V gene has CDR1 SEHNR and CDR2 FQNEAQ (reference sequence). With V trimmed by 1 base and J by 5 bases, 0 bases remained unmatched.

This clone has a single count. Here the CDR3 reads CASSLPTFGNTIYF. The CDR3 DNA sequence: TGTGCCAGCAGTTTACCGACATTTGGAAACACCATATATTTT. The genes are TRBV28 and TRBJ1-3; no definite D call. Trimming took off 2 bases at V and 3 bases at J, with 8 bases between the two ends. This CDR3 contains 14 residues. Per germline, CDR1 MDHEN and CDR2 SYDVKM.

The V gene is TRBV24-1, the J gene TRBJ2-3; TRBD2 matches at 12 bases. CDR1 and CDR2 from the germline V gene are KGHDR and SFDVKD. V dropped 4 bases and J dropped 5; count of bases not matched to a gene: 9. The CDR3 has 17 residues. The CDR3 loop is CATSDPSLAGGRDTQYF. The CDR3 DNA follows: TGTGCCACCAGTGACCCCTCACTAGCGGGAGGTCGAGATACGCAGTATTTT.

This clone occurred once. The chain recombines TRBV28 with TRBJ1-5; D may be TRBD1 (6 bases). This CDR3 spans 15 amino acids. V dropped 2 bases and J dropped 9 bases, with 17 bases sitting between them. Germline CDR1 and CDR2: MDHEN and SYDVKM. The CDR3 is CASSLAGGPRGPQHF. CDR3 in DNA: TGTGCCAGCAGTTTAGCTGGGGGCCCCAGGGGGCCCCAGCATTTT.

V usage is TRBV2 and J usage is TRBJ1-3; tentatively, D is TRBD1 (6 bases). The CDR3 extends over 13 amino acids. Trimming took 6 bases from V and 3 from J, leaving 9 bases between them. In germline, CDR1 is SNHLY, CDR2 FYNNEI. DNA for the CDR3: TGTGCCAGCAGAGGGGGGGTTGGAAACACCATATATTTT. This sequence encodes CASRGGVGNTIYF.

The chain employs TRBV27 and TRBJ2-7; 10 bases are a match to TRBD2. The V gene end was trimmed by 5 bases and the J gene end by 4 bases; junction bases not matched to a gene: 14. Looked up from germline, CDR1 is MNHEY and CDR2 is SMNVEV (reference sequence). CDR3 length: 17 amino acids. The CDR3 bases are TGTGCCAGCAGTCCACCGCGCAAACTAGCGGGAACTTACGAGCAGTACTTC. Its protein product is CASSPPRKLAGTYEQYF.

This clone was observed a few times. The chain uses TRBV9 and TRBJ2-1, with D maybe TRBD1 (5 bases). The CDR3 length is 12 residues. Germline V gives CDR1 SGDLS, CDR2 YYNGEE. V was clipped by 4 bases and J by 7 bases, with 9 bases between them. CDR3 protein: CASSQGVNEQFF. In DNA form, the CDR3 reads TGTGCCAGCAGCCAAGGGGTTAATGAGCAGTTCTTC.

The rearrangement uses TRBV5-1 and TRBJ2-2, with D maybe TRBD2 (7 bases). CDR1 SGHRS and CDR2 YFSETQ come from the germline V gene. This CDR3 is built from 17 residues. Trimming took 0 bases from V and 5 from J, leaving 17 bases between them. CDR3 nucleotide sequence: TGCGCCAGCAGCTTGGCCCGGGGGCGGGGGTCTACCGGGGAGCTGTTTTTT. It encodes CASSLARGRGSTGELFF.